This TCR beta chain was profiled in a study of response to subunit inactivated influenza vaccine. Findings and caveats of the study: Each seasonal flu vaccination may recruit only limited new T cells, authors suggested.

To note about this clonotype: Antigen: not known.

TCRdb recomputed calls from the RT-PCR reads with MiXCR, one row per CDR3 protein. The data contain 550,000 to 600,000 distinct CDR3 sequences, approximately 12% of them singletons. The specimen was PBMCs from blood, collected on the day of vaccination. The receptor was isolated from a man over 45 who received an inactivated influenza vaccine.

CDR3 region: CASSFALAGQETQYF. The DNA of the CDR3 is TGTGCCAGCAGCTTCGCCCTAGCAGGGCAAGAGACCCAGTACTTC. J is TRBJ2-5 and V is TRBV7-6; either TRBD1 or TRBD2 may fit D (5 bases each). V dropped 3 bases and J dropped 2 bases, with 13 bases sitting between them. CDR1 is SGHVS and CDR2 is FNYEAQ in the germline V gene. The CDR3 length is 15 residues.